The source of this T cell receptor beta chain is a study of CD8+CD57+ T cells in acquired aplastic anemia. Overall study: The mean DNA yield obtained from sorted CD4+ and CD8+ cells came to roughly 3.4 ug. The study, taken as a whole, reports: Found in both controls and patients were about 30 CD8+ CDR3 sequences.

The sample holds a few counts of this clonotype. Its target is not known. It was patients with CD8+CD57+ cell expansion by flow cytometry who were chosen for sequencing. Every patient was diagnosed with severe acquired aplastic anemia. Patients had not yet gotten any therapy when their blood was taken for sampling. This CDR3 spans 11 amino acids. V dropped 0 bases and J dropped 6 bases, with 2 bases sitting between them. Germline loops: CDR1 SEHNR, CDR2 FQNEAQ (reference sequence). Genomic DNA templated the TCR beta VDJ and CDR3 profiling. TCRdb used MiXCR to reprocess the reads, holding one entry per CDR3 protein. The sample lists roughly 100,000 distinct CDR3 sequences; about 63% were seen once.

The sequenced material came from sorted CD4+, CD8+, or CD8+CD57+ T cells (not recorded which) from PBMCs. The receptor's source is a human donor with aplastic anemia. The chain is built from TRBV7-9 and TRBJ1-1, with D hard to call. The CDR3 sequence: CASSLAAEAFF. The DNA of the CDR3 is TGTGCCAGCAGCTTAGCGGCTGAAGCTTTCTTT.